Presented here are 17 T cell receptor beta chains from one specimen sequenced in a study of blood T cell repertoires in COVID-19. Generated by immunoSEQ multiplex PCR, the TCRdb table keeps only in-frame clones and is missing some. The profile shows 200,000 to 250,000 clones, around 90% of them singletons. The sequenced sample was peripheral blood. The receptors stem from a woman aged 18-29 years who had recovered from COVID-19.

The chain combines TRBV5-1 with TRBJ2-1; TRBD2 agrees at 9 bases. Germline CDR1 reads SGHRS; CDR2 reads YFSETQ. J gave up 7 bases and V 0 bases, and 14 bases lay outside the gene matches. The CDR3 is made up of 18 amino acids. For the CDR3, the DNA is TGCGCCAGCAGCTTGGTACTCGATAGCGGGAGAAGGGGGAATGAGCAGTTCTTC. Its protein product is CASSLVLDSGRRGNEQFF.

The chain combines TRBV5-5 with TRBJ2-7; the match to TRBD1 covers 8 bases. V lost 4 bases and J lost 2; bases outside the gene matches: 5. The CDR3 extends over 14 amino acids. Germline V gene lookup returns CDR1 SGHKS and CDR2 YYEKEE (reference sequence). The chain's CDR3 is CASSVGQEAYEQYF. CDR3 DNA: TGTGCCAGCAGCGTGGGACAGGAGGCCTACGAGCAGTACTTC.

The chain is built from TRBV30 and TRBJ2-1; maybe TRBD1 (5 bases). The CDR3 runs to 11 residues. The germline V gene has CDR1 GTSNPN and CDR2 SVGIG (reference sequence). V lost 5 bases to trimming and J lost 4 bases, with 6 bases between them. The CDR3 coding sequence is TGTGCCTGGCAGGGTTACAATGAGCAGTTCTTC. Its translation is CAWQGYNEQFF.

This clone was detected a few times. The V call is TRBV6-7, the J call TRBJ1-3, with D tentatively TRBD1 (6 bases). Being an ORF, TRBV6-7 has a function that is uncertain. V lost 4 bases, J lost 2 bases, and 6 bases lay in between. The CDR3 has 13 residues. As DNA, the CDR3 is TGTGCCAGCAGTTGGGACACTGGAAACACCATATATTTT. Its protein product is CASSWDTGNTIYF.

In this sample, this clone turned up a few times. This chain links TRBV6-4 with TRBJ2-2; D is ambiguous. Trimming removed 8 bases from V and 4 bases from J, with 14 bases in between. This CDR3 has 14 amino acids. CDR1 and CDR2 (germline): MRHNA, SNTAGT. CDR3 sequence: CASPDSTTTGELFF. The DNA of the CDR3 is TGTGCCAGCCCCGATAGTACTACCACCGGGGAGCTGTTTTTT.

Only one count was recorded for this clone. The chain recombines TRBV5-1 with TRBJ2-7; 14 bases line up with TRBD2. The germline gives CDR1 SGHRS, CDR2 YFSETQ. CDR3 length: 18 amino acids. V shed 4 bases and J 4 bases; nucleotides not matched to a gene: 13. This CDR3 reads CASSRPGLAGGPLYEQYF. The CDR3 region has the DNA TGCGCCAGCAGCCGCCCCGGACTAGCGGGAGGACCTCTGTACGAGCAGTACTTC.

The chain uses TRBV6-5 and TRBJ2-5, with TRBD2 matching 11 bases. CDR3 length equals 14 residues. Trimming took 10 bases from V and 6 from J; bases not matched to a gene: 10. Per the germline V gene, CDR1 is MNHEY and CDR2 is SVGAGI. The CDR3 nucleotides are TGTGCCACCCGGGGTAGCGGGAGGGCCCAGACCCAGTACTTC. Residues: CATRGSGRAQTQYF.

The chain links TRBV10-2 to TRBJ1-3; D not certain. V dropped 8 bases and J dropped 4 bases, with 12 bases sitting between them. There are 13 residues in the CDR3. Germline CDR1 and CDR2: WSHSY and SAAADI. The CDR3 coding sequence is TGCGCCAGCCAACGAGCGGGGGGAAACACCATATATTTT. Residues: CASQRAGGNTIYF.

The rearrangement links TRBV10-3 to TRBJ1-2, with a possible D match to TRBD1 (6 bases). The CDR3 is made up of 11 amino acids. Germline V lookup: CDR1 ENHRY, CDR2 SYGVKD. Trimming took off 10 bases at V and 7 bases at J, with 13 bases between the two ends. The CDR3 is CATNQGTGYTF. The DNA for the CDR3 is TGTGCCACGAATCAGGGGACTGGCTACACCTTC.

The genes are TRBV7-3 and TRBJ1-1; TRBD1 is a possible D gene (5 bases). Germline V gives CDR1 SGHTA, CDR2 FQGTGA. The ends were cut back, 5 bases at V and 1 base at J, with 11 bases in the middle. The CDR3 extends over 14 amino acids. The CDR3 sequence: CASSVNTGNTEAFF. The CDR3 DNA reads TGTGCCAGCAGCGTTAATACAGGGAACACTGAAGCTTTCTTT.

The rearrangement uses TRBV6-1 and TRBJ1-3; D gene unclear. Trimming took 3 bases from V and 4 from J, leaving 10 bases between them. The length of the CDR3 is 14 residues. Germline V gene data show CDR1 as MNHNS and CDR2 as SASEGT. The CDR3 sequence is CASSDRRGGNTIYF. Written as DNA, the CDR3 is TGTGCCAGCAGTGACCGACGCGGGGGAAACACCATATATTTT.

V gene TRBV7-6 combines with J gene TRBJ1-1; the match to TRBD1 covers 10 bases. After removal of 1 base from V and 4 bases from J, the junction contained 3 bases not matched to a gene. CDR3 length: 15 residues. The germline CDR1 and CDR2 sequences are SGHVS and FNYEAQ. The DNA for the CDR3 is TGTGCCAGCAGCTTAGGGACAGGGGGGGGCACTGAAGCTTTCTTT. Translation gives CASSLGTGGGTEAFF.

The J gene is TRBJ1-2, the V gene TRBV19; 7 bases map to TRBD1. Trimming took 4 bases from V and 4 from J; bases not matched to a gene: 3. The V gene's germline CDR1 is LNHDA and CDR2 SQIVND (reference sequence). The CDR3 sequence is 13 residues long. The CDR3 spells CASSKGQTYGYTF. CDR3 sequence (DNA): TGTGCCAGTAGTAAGGGACAGACCTATGGCTACACCTTC. Complete variable domain (other parts from reference TRBV19 and TRBJ1-2): DGGITQSPKYLFRKEGQNVTLSCEQNLNHDAMYWYRQDPGQGLRLIYYSQIVNDFQKGDIAEGYSVSREKKESFPLTVTSAQKNPTAFYLCASSKGQTYGYTFGSGTRLTVV.

This clone came up a few times. This chain links TRBV19 with TRBJ1-4, with 9 bases fitting TRBD1. V was pared by 3 bases and J by 3 bases, with 2 bases of the junction left unmatched. CDR1 is LNHDA and CDR2 is SQIVND in the germline V gene (reference sequence). CDR3 length equals 15 residues. CDR3 sequence: CASSMGTGPNEKLFF. In nucleotides, the CDR3 is TGTGCCAGTAGTATGGGGACAGGGCCTAATGAAAAACTGTTTTTT.

V usage is TRBV6-5 and J usage is TRBJ1-2; D is ambiguous. CDR1 is MNHEY and CDR2 is SVGAGI in the germline V gene. The CDR3 contains 13 residues. The V and J ends lost 7 bases and 2 bases respectively, with 11 bases between them. CDR3 coding DNA: TGTGCCAGCACTCCCGCTACGAACTATGGCTACACCTTC. Translation gives CASTPATNYGYTF.

The chain carries TRBV7-2 and TRBJ2-5, with a tentative D call TRBD2 (5 bases). CDR3 length: 16 amino acids. V was shortened by 0 bases and J by 3 bases, with 14 bases between the two germline ends. The germline gives CDR1 SGHTA, CDR2 FQGNSA. The DNA of the CDR3 is TGTGCCAGCAGCTTAGCGAGGCTGTCGCGGGAAGAGACCCAGTACTTC. Translating gives CASSLARLSREETQYF.

This clone came up once. The chain uses TRBV13 and TRBJ2-7; D is undetermined. This CDR3 is built from 11 residues. V lost 4 bases and J 1 base, leaving 2 bases between the germline ends. From germline, CDR1 is PRHDT and CDR2 FYEKMQ (reference sequence). The CDR3 DNA follows: TGTGCCAGCAGCTCATCCTACGAGCAGTACTTC. Residues: CASSSSYEQYF.